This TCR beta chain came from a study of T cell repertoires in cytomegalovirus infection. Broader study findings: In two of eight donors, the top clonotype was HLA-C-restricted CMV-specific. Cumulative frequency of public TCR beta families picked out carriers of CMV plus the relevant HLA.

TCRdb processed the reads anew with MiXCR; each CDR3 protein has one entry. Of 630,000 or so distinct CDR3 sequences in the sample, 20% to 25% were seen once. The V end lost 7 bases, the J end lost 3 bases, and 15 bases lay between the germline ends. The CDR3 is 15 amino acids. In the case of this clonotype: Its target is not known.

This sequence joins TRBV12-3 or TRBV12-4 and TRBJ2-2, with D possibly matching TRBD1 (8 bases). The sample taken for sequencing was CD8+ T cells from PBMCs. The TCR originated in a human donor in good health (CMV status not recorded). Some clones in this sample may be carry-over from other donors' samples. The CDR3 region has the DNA TGTGCCAGCATCTTACAGGGGGGGTACACCGGGGAGCTGTTTTTT. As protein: CASILQGGYTGELFF.